Given below is one T cell receptor beta chain in context. Its antigen is not identified. Investigators isolated RNA and reverse transcribed it into cDNA to act as the sequencing template. Using immunoSEQ multiplex PCR, the repertoire was profiled, and TCRdb retains in-frame clones only, with some absent. Of fewer than 20,000 clones listed, approximately 70% are singletons. This record belongs to a study of CD8+ T cells in alopecia areata. This CDR3 has 17 residues. Unmatched junction bases numbered 13, after V lost 4 bases and J lost 4 bases. Looked up from germline, CDR1 is SGHRS and CDR2 is YFSETQ. The study's findings and limits: Alphabeta T cells residing in normal skin are also sequenced in scalp samples.

Lesional scalp tissue (obtained by punch biopsy) and peripheral blood were collected from alopecia areata patients. The rearrangement links TRBV5-1 to TRBJ2-1; 8 nucleotides agree with TRBD1. This TCR derives from a human donor with alopecia areata. Here the sequenced sample was skin, taken at week 0. The chain's CDR3 is CASSHPGGQGFYNEQFF. The DNA for the CDR3 is TGCGCCAGCAGCCACCCGGGCGGACAGGGTTTTTACAATGAGCAGTTCTTC.